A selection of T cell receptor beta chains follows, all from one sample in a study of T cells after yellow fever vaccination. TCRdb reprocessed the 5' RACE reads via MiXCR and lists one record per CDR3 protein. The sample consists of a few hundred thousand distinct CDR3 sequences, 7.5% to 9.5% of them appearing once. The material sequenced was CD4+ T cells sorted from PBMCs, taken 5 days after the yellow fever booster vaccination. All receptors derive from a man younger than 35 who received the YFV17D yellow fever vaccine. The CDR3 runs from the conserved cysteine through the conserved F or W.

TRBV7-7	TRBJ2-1	CASSNRDDNEQFF
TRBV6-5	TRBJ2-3	CASSYYRGRTDTQYF
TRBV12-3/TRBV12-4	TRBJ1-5	CASSFKGSNQPQHF
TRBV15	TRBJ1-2	CATSRDLSNYGYTF
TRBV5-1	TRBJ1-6	CASSLVPGANSPLHF
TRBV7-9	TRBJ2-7	CARGERGGVLGSYEQYF
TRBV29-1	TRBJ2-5	CSVEEGAQETQYF
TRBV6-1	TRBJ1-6	CASNLWTANSPLHF
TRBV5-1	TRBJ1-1	CASSFDSNTEAFF
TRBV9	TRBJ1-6	CASSVAGYTLHF
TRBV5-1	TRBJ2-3	CASSLANTDTQYF
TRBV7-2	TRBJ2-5	CASSLGRVEYF
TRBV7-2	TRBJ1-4	CASSFGLNEKLFF
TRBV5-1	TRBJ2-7	CASSSGQGYEQYF
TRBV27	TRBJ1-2	CASSLTGLGYGYTF
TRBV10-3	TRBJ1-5	CAIRGDTYQPQHF
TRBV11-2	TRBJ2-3	CASSSTGIADTQYF
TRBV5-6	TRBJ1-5	CASSSAGGDNQPQHF
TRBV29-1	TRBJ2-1	CSVEDPVSGGPSYNEQFF
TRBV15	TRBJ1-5	CATSRELGPVSNQPQHF
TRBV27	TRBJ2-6	CASSYRGSGANVLTF
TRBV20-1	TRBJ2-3	CSASRGLGPDTQYF
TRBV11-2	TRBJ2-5	CASSFGSRETQYF
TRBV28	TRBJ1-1	CASSYPTRRTEAFF
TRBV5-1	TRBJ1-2	CASSFGADRGGGYTF
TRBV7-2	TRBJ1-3	CASSLGRGLSSGNTIYF
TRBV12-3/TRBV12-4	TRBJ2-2	CASSPLAGGTGELFF
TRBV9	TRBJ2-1	CASSVGGGSSNEQFF
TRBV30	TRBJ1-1	CAWSNGAGRVVAEAFF
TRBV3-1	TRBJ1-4	CASSLQGSNEKLFF
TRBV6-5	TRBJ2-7	CASSYSTSGGLPYEQYF
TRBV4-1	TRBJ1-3	CASSQDPGGSGNTIYF
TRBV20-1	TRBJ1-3	CSATMGQGFGNTIYF
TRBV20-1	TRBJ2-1	CSARIPGSSSYNEQFF
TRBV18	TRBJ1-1	CASSPAWGSGENTEAFF
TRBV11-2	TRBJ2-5	CASSYRVVETQYF
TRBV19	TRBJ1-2	CASSIGTVPRVYYGYTF
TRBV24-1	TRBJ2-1	CATSDSGAGRYNEQFF
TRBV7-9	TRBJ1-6	CASSGTVYNSPLHF
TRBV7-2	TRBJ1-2	CASSSDYLTGTYGYTF
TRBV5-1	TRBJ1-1	CASSLPGSYTEAFF
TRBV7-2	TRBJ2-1	CASSATTSGAFLSSYNEQFF
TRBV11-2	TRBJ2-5	CASSFISSAQYF
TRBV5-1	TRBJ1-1	CASSLATGREAFF
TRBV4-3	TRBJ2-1	CASSQDRPSGSYNEQFF
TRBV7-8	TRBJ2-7	CASSSWTGNYEQYF
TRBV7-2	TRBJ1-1	CASSLVSGGRTEAFF
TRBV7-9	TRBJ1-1	CASRREYEAFF
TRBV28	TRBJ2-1	CASSLNGGTDRVNEQFF